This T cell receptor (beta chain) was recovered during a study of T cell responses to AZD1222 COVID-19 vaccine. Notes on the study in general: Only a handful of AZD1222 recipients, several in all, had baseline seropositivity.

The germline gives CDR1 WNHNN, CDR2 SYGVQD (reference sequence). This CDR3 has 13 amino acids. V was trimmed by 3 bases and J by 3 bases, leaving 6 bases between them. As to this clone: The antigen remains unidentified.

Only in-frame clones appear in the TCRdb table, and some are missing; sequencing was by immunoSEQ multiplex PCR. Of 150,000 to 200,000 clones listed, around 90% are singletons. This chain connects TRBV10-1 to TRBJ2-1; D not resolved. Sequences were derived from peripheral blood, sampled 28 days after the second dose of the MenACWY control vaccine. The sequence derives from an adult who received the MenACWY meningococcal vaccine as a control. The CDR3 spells CASSDRFYNEQFF. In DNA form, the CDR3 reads TGCGCCAGCAGTGACCGATTCTACAATGAGCAGTTCTTC.